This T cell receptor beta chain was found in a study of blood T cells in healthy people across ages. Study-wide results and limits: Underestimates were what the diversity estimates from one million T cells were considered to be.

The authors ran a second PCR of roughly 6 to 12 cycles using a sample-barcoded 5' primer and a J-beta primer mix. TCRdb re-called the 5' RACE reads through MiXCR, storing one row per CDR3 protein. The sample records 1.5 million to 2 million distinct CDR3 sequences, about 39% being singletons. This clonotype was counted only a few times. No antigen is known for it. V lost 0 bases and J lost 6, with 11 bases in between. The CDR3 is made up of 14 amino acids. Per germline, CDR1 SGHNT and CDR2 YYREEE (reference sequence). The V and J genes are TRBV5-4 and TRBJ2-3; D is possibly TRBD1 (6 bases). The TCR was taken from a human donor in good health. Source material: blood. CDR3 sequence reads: CASSLAGQSDTQYF. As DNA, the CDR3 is TGTGCCAGCAGCTTGGCGGGACAATCGGATACGCAGTATTTT.